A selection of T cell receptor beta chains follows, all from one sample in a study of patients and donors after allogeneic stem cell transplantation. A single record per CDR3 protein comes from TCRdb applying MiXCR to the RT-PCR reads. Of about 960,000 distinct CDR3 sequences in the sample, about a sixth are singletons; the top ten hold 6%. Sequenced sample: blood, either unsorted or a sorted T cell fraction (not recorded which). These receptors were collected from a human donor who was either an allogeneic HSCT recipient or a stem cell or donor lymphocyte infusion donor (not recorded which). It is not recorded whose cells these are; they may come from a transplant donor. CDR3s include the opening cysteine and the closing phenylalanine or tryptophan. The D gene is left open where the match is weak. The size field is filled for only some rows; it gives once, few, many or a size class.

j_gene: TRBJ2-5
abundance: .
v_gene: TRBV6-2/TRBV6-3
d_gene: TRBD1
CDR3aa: CASSYSEDRPYTQETQYF
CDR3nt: TGTGCCAGCAGTTACTCGGAGGACAGGCCCTATACACAAGAGACCCAGTACTTC

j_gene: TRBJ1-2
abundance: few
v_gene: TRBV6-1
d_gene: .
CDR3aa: CASSRGGVYGYTF
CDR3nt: TGTGCCAGCAGCCGGGGGGGGGTATATGGCTACACCTTC

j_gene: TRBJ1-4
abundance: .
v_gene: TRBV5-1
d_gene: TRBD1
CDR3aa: CASSLRTGGLNEKLFF
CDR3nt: TGCGCCAGCAGCTTGAGGACAGGGGGCCTTAATGAAAAACTGTTTTTT

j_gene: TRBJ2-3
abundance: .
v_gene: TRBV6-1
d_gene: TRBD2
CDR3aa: CASLSGVSTDTQYF
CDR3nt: TGTGCCAGCCTTAGCGGGGTAAGCACAGATACGCAGTATTTT

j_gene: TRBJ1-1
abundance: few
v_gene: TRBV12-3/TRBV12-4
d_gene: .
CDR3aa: CASSADIGTEAFF
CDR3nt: TGTGCCAGCAGTGCGGACATTGGCACTGAAGCTTTCTTT

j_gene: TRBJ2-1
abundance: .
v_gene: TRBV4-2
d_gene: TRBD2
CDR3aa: CASSQGLAAYNEQFF
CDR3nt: TGTGCCAGCAGCCAAGGTCTAGCGGCCTACAATGAGCAGTTCTTC

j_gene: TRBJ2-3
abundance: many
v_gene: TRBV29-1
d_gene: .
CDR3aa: CSIRPGPSTDTQYF
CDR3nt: TGCAGCATTCGACCCGGACCCTCCACAGATACGCAGTATTTT

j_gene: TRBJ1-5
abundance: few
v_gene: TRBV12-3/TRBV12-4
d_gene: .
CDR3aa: CASSFQGRTQHF
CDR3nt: TGTGCCAGCAGTTTCCAAGGTCGGACCCAGCATTTT

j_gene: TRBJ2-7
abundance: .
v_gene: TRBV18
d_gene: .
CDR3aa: CASSQNRDNRGIEQYF
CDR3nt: TGTGCCAGCTCGCAAAACCGGGACAATCGGGGTATAGAGCAGTACTTC

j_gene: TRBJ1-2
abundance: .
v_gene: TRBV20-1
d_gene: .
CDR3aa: CSASVGARGYTF
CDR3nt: TGCAGTGCTAGTGTGGGGGCGCGGGGCTACACCTTC

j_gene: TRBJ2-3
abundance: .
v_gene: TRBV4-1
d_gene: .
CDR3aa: CASSQEELGGDTQYF
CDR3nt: TGCGCCAGCAGCCAAGAAGAATTGGGAGGAGATACGCAGTATTTT

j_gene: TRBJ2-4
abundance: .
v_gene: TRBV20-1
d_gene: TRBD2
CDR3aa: CSARDGTSGSPTFDIQYF
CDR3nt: TGCAGTGCTAGAGACGGGACTAGCGGGTCCCCAACCTTTGACATTCAGTACTTC

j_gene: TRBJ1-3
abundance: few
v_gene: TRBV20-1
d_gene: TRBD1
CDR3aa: CSASRIGTGNSGNTIYF
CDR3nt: TGCAGTGCTAGCAGGATAGGGACAGGCAATTCTGGAAACACCATATATTTT

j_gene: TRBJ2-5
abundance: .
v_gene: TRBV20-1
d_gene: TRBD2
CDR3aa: CSARGGTSGRIRETQYF
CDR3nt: TGCAGTGCTAGAGGTGGGACTAGCGGGAGGATCCGAGAGACCCAGTACTTC

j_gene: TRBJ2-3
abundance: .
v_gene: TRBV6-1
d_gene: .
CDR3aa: CASSPMAAGTSTDTQYF
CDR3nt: TGTGCCAGCAGTCCGATGGCGGCTGGTACTAGCACAGATACGCAGTATTTT

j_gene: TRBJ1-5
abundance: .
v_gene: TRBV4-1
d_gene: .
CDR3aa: CASSQGPLSHRNQPQHF
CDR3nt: TGCGCCAGCAGCCAAGGTCCCCTATCCCATCGCAATCAGCCCCAGCATTTT

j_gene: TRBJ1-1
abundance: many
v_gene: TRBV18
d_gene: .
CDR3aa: CASSPDGNTEAFF
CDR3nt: TGTGCCAGCAGCCCGGACGGGAACACTGAAGCTTTCTTT

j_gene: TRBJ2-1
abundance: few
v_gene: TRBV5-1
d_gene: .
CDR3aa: CASSPYKRDNEQFF
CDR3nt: TGCGCCAGCAGCCCATACAAGAGGGACAATGAGCAGTTCTTC

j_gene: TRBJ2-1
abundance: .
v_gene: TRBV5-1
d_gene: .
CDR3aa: CASSWVGGPRDEQFF
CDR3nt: TGCGCCAGCAGCTGGGTCGGAGGGCCTAGGGATGAGCAGTTCTTC

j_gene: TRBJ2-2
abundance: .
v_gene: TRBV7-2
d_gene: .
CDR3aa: CASSSQSGVTGELFF
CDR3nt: TGTGCCAGCAGCTCCCAATCAGGGGTGACCGGGGAGCTGTTTTTT

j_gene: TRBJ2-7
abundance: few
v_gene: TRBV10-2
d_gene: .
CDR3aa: CASSAGEQYF
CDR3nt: TGCGCCAGCAGTGCGGGGGAGCAGTACTTC

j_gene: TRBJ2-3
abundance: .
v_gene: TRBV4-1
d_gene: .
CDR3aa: CASSQGDTDTQYF
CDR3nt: TGCGCCAGCAGCCAGGGCGACACAGATACGCAGTATTTT